The 26 T cell receptor beta chains reported below all come from one sample, sequenced in a study of cytomegalovirus exposure and HLA in healthy donors (dated by TCRdb to about 2017). The receptor library was made with the immunoSEQ multiplex PCR assay. The multiplex PCR relied on a mix of 60 forward primers for TCR Vbeta segments and 13 reverse primers for TCR Jbeta segments. The table was pulled from immuneACCESS by TCRdb, which kept in-frame rearrangements only. Such tables lose some clones; where checked, under half of the loss comes from unresolved V genes, and the rest has no known cause. The sample table records fewer than 200,000 clones; 65% to 70% of these occur just once. Clones ranked in the top ten supply roughly 4.4% of the sample. Specimen: PBMCs. The receptors stem from a woman aged 18 to 35 in good health and CMV-seropositive.

The V and J genes are TRBV5-4 and TRBJ2-5; tentative D call: TRBD1 (6 bases). Trimming stripped 8 bases from V and 4 bases from J, with 15 bases between. The CDR3 spans 13 residues. CDR1 is SGHNT and CDR2 is YYREEE in the germline V gene (reference sequence). CDR3 protein: CASRFQGGETQYF. The CDR3 bases are TGTGCCAGTCGCTTTCAAGGGGGAGAGACCCAGTACTTC.

This chain joins TRBV5-4 and TRBJ2-7, with TRBD1 identical over 7 bases. Germline V lookup: CDR1 SGHNT, CDR2 YYREEE (reference sequence). Trimming cost V 6 bases and J 3 bases; bases outside gene matches: 9. The CDR3 covers 14 residues. The CDR3 loop reads CASTLQGTDYEQYF. For the CDR3, the DNA is TGTGCCAGCACCCTACAGGGGACCGACTACGAGCAGTACTTC.

The V gene is TRBV5-6, the J gene TRBJ1-3; 11 nucleotides match TRBD1. CDR3 length equals 16 residues. Germline lookup yields CDR1 SGHDT and CDR2 YYEEEE. The ends lost 4 bases at V and 4 bases at J; junction bases unmatched: 7. CDR3 coding DNA: TGTGCCAGCAGCCCGAGGGACAGGGGGAAAGGAAACACCATATATTTT. Translated: CASSPRDRGKGNTIYF.

The chain links TRBV6-6 to TRBJ1-5; D possibly corresponds to TRBD1 (6 bases). The CDR3 sequence is 13 residues long. V gave up 6 bases and J gave up 3 bases, with 9 bases separating them. Germline loops: CDR1 MNHNY, CDR2 SVGAGI (reference sequence). The CDR3 DNA reads TGTGCCAGCAGGACAGGCCTCAATCAGCCCCAGCATTTT. Its translation: CASRTGLNQPQHF.

The chain employs TRBV5-1 and TRBJ1-1; 8 bases match TRBD1. Looked up from germline, CDR1 is SGHRS and CDR2 is YFSETQ. The CDR3 sequence is 15 residues long. V shed 7 bases and J 2 bases; nucleotides not matched to a gene: 10. The CDR3 nucleotides read TGCGCCAGCGTTCCCGGGACAGGCGATAACACTGAAGCTTTCTTT. Its translation is CASVPGTGDNTEAFF.

V is TRBV30 and J is TRBJ2-7; maybe TRBD1 (5 bases). Trimming shortened V by 2 bases and J by 6 bases, and 11 bases separated the two germline ends. The CDR3 runs to 12 residues. Per the germline V gene, CDR1 is GTSNPN and CDR2 is SVGIG (reference sequence). The CDR3, as DNA: TGTGCCTGGAGTCCGGTCGACAGCGAGCAGTACTTC. Protein sequence: CAWSPVDSEQYF.

J is TRBJ1-5 and V is TRBV7-2, with D uncertain. This CDR3 comprises 16 residues. Trimming cost V 4 bases and J 7 bases, with 20 bases left between them. Per germline, CDR1 SGHTA and CDR2 FQGNSA. CDR3 in DNA: TGTGCCAGCAGCTACTTCTCCGGTCGGGATGGCCAGCCCCAGCATTTT. This codes for CASSYFSGRDGQPQHF.

The J gene is TRBJ1-2, the V gene TRBV5-1, with a tentative D call TRBD1 (6 bases). CDR1 is SGHRS and CDR2 is YFSETQ in the germline V gene. Deletions cut 4 bases from V and 6 bases from J, with 19 bases between. The CDR3 spans 15 residues. This CDR3 is CASSPREGGLNGYTF. The CDR3 bases are TGCGCCAGCAGCCCCCGGGAGGGGGGGCTCAATGGCTACACCTTC.

The chain combines TRBV10-2 with TRBJ1-5; 9 nucleotides align to TRBD1. V lost 10 bases and J lost 4; bases outside the gene matches: 8. The CDR3 covers 14 residues. Per germline, CDR1 WSHSY and CDR2 SAAADI. The CDR3 nucleotides are TGCGCCACTCGGGACAGGGCGGGGAATCAGCCCCAGCATTTT. Protein product: CATRDRAGNQPQHF.

This chain uses TRBV4-1 with TRBJ2-2; 10 bases match TRBD2. The CDR3 is made up of 17 amino acids. Per the germline V gene, CDR1 is MGHRA and CDR2 is YSYEKL. Trimming removed 1 base from V and 8 bases from J; junction bases left unmatched: 10. The DNA for the CDR3 is TGCGCCAGCAGCCAAGGGTCTAGCGGGGGCCCCTGGGGGGAGCTGTTTTTT. This codes for CASSQGSSGGPWGELFF.

This chain connects TRBV7-2 to TRBJ2-3; possibly TRBD2 for D (6 bases). The CDR3 is 18 amino acids. The germline V gene has CDR1 SGHTA and CDR2 FQGNSA. V was pared by 5 bases and J by 2 bases, with 23 bases between. The CDR3 loop is CASSLRPRTTAPTDTQYF. Written as DNA, the CDR3 is TGTGCCAGCAGCCTACGGCCCCGGACTACAGCCCCCACAGATACGCAGTATTTT.

This rearrangement joins TRBV2 to TRBJ2-1; D is perhaps TRBD2 (6 bases). Germline V gene sequence: CDR1 SNHLY, CDR2 FYNNEI. Deletions cut 7 bases from V and 9 bases from J, with 19 bases between. The CDR3 runs 14 residues. The CDR3 region is CASTLAVPYSEQFF. The CDR3 nucleotides read TGTGCCAGCACCTTAGCGGTACCTTATAGTGAGCAGTTCTTC. Full variable domain (outside the CDR3, taken from reference TRBV2 and TRBJ2-1): EPEVTQTPSHQVTQMGQEVILRCVPISNHLYFYWYRQILGQKVEFLVSFYNNEISEKSEIFDDQFSVERPDGSNFTLKIRSTKLEDSAMYFCASTLAVPYSEQFFGPGTRLTVL.

The table lists this clone with a count of one. The rearrangement links TRBV6-1 to TRBJ2-7; 10 bases agree with TRBD1. The junction had 3 bases not matched to a gene; V was cut back by 11 bases and J by 2 bases. CDR3 length: 12 residues. Germline V gene data show CDR1 as MNHNS and CDR2 as SASEGT. This CDR3 reads CAVGTGAYEQYF. In DNA form, the CDR3 reads TGTGCCGTAGGGACAGGGGCCTACGAGCAGTACTTC.

This clone has more than one count but fewer than ten. Germline and junction disagree at one end, which may indicate a read error. The V and J genes are TRBV7-9 and TRBJ1-2; 9 bases are a match to TRBD1. Per germline, CDR1 SEHNR and CDR2 FQNEAQ (reference sequence). The CDR3 runs to 13 residues. CDR3 nucleotides: TGTTCCAGCAGCCCACAGGGGGCCCATGGCTACACCTTC. Translating gives CSSSPQGAHGYTF.

This clone was seen more than once but under ten times. The V and J genes are TRBV2 and TRBJ2-6; TRBD1 is a possible D gene (6 bases). The CDR3 totals 16 residues. The V gene's germline CDR1 is SNHLY and CDR2 FYNNEI. Between the trimmed V and J ends, which lost 2 bases and 2 bases, there was a span of 10 bases. In nucleotides, the CDR3 is TGTGCCAGCAGTGAAAGTCGGACAGCTGGGGCCAACGTCCTGACTTTC. It translates to CASSESRTAGANVLTF.

In this sample, this clone turned up a few times. The rearrangement joins TRBV27 to TRBJ2-3; D is unclear. V lost 11 bases and J 5 bases, leaving 11 bases between the germline ends. CDR3 length: 11 amino acids. In germline, CDR1 is MNHEY, CDR2 SMNVEV (reference sequence). The CDR3 loop is CAGPLKDTQYF. For the CDR3, the DNA is TGTGCCGGCCCCCTGAAAGATACGCAGTATTTT.

This clone was picked up one time. The genes are TRBV4-1 and TRBJ2-7; possible D gene TRBD2, 6 bases. This CDR3 has 13 amino acids. In germline, CDR1 is MGHRA, CDR2 YSYEKL. The V and J ends lost 4 bases and 3 bases respectively, with 10 bases between them. DNA of the CDR3: TGCGCCAGCAGCCTTTTGGAGGGCTACGAGCAGTACTTC. It is translated as CASSLLEGYEQYF.

The V call is TRBV5-6, the J call TRBJ2-1, with 8 positions matching TRBD2. In germline, CDR1 is SGHDT, CDR2 YYEEEE. The CDR3 is made up of 15 amino acids. The junction had 3 bases not matched to a gene; V was cut back by 0 bases and J by 4 bases. This CDR3 reads CASSLELAEYNEQFF. The CDR3 DNA reads TGTGCCAGCAGCTTGGAACTAGCGGAATACAATGAGCAGTTCTTC.

The J gene is TRBJ2-7, the V gene TRBV7-2, with a tentative D call TRBD2 (5 bases). The CDR3 sequence is 12 residues long. Between the trimmed V and J ends, which lost 3 bases and 4 bases, there was a span of 7 bases. From germline, CDR1 is SGHTA and CDR2 FQGNSA. The CDR3 region has the DNA TGTGCCAGCAGCTTGGGAGATTACGAGCAGTACTTC. Translation: CASSLGDYEQYF.

This clone occurred once. The V call is TRBV5-4, the J call TRBJ1-2, with 11 bases fitting TRBD1. Losses at the gene ends were 3 bases for V and 4 bases for J; bases not matched to a gene: 5. Germline CDR1 and CDR2: SGHNT and YYREEE (reference sequence). This CDR3 is built from 15 residues. CDR3 sequence reads: CASSSGTGGAYGYTF. As DNA, the CDR3 is TGTGCCAGCAGCTCCGGGACAGGGGGAGCCTATGGCTACACCTTC.

The chain combines TRBV6-6 with TRBJ1-2; 9 bases fit TRBD1. The CDR3 totals 15 residues. Germline lookup yields CDR1 MNHNY and CDR2 SVGAGI (reference sequence). The J segment lost 5 bases and the V segment lost 4 bases, leaving 8 bases of the junction unmatched. CDR3 nucleotide sequence: TGTGCCAGCAGTTCGTACGGGACAGGGTTATATGGCTACACCTTC. Protein sequence: CASSSYGTGLYGYTF.

The chain carries TRBV9 and TRBJ2-7, with 9 bases that match TRBD2. V dropped 0 bases and J dropped 0; count of bases not matched to a gene: 4. Looked up from germline, CDR1 is SGDLS and CDR2 is YYNGEE. The CDR3 has 16 amino acids. In DNA form, the CDR3 reads TGTGCCAGCAGCGTAGGTAGCGGGGGATTCTCCTACGAGCAGTACTTC. It translates to CASSVGSGGFSYEQYF.

V gene TRBV5-1 combines with J gene TRBJ2-3; 7 bases are a match to TRBD2. This CDR3 is 17 amino acids long. Losses at the gene ends were 2 bases for V and 1 base for J; bases not matched to a gene: 10. The germline gives CDR1 SGHRS, CDR2 YFSETQ. The CDR3 nucleotides read TGCGCCAGCAGCTTAACCCCGGGGAGGGGTGGCACAGATACGCAGTATTTT. Amino acids: CASSLTPGRGGTDTQYF. Full variable domain (outside the CDR3, taken from reference TRBV5-1 and TRBJ2-3): KAGVTQTPRYLIKTRGQQVTLSCSPISGHRSVSWYQQTPGQGLQFLFEYFSETQRNKGNFPGRFSGRQFSNSRSEMNVSTLELGDSALYLCASSLTPGRGGTDTQYFGPGTRLTVL.

The rearrangement links TRBV29-1 to TRBJ2-3, with TRBD2 as a possible D gene (7 bases). The germline V gene has CDR1 SQVTM and CDR2 ANQGSEA. The CDR3 loop spans 15 amino acids. V lost 4 bases and J lost 2, with 16 bases in between. CDR3 bases: TGCAGCGTTGTATCGGGGGGCGACCTCACAGATACGCAGTATTTT. The encoded protein is CSVVSGGDLTDTQYF.

The chain recombines TRBV27 with TRBJ1-6; D gene uncertain. V shed 5 bases and J shed 7 bases, with 9 bases lying between them. The CDR3 spans 13 residues. Germline CDR1 is MNHEY and CDR2 is SMNVEV (reference sequence). CDR3 DNA: TGTGCCAGCAGTAGAGGTCCAAATTCACCCCTCCACTTT. Residues: CASSRGPNSPLHF.

The gene calls are TRBV6-6 and TRBJ2-3; 7 bases match TRBD2. Per the germline V gene, CDR1 is MNHNY and CDR2 is SVGAGI (reference sequence). With V trimmed by 6 bases and J by 3 bases, 9 bases remained unmatched. The CDR3 is 15 residues long. Written as DNA, the CDR3 is TGTGCCAGCAGATTAACTAGCGTCGAGACAGATACGCAGTATTTT. It codes for CASRLTSVETDTQYF.